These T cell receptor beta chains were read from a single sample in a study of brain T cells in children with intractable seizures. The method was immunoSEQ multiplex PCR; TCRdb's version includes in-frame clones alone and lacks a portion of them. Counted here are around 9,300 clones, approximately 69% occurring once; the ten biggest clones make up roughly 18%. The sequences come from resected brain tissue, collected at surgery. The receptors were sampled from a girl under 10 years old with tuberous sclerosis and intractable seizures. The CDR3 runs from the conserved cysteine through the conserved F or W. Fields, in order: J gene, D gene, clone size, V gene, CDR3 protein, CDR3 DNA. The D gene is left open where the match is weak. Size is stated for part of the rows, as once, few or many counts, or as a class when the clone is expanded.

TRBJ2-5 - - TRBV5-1 CASSSTYSETQYF TGCGCCAGCAGCTCCACTTACTCAGAGACCCAGTACTTC
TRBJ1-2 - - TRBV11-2 CASSFDTLYGYTF TGTGCCAGCAGCTTCGACACCCTCTATGGCTACACCTTC
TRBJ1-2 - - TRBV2 CASSEDKSAGAGYGYTF TGTGCCAGCAGTGAAGACAAATCGGCAGGGGCAGGCTATGGCTACACCTTC
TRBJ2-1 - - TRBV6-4 CASSVGNNEQFF TGTGCCAGCAGTGTGGGGAACAATGAGCAGTTCTTC
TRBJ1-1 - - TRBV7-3 CASSLQGNTEAFF TGTGCCAGCAGCCTACAGGGGAACACTGAAGCTTTCTTT
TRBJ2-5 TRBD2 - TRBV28 CASSRGGSGQETQYF TGTGCCAGCTCTCGGGGGGGGTCGGGGCAAGAGACCCAGTACTTC
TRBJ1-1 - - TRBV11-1 CASSSSGTQNTEAFF TGTGCCAGCAGCTCAAGCGGAACACAGAACACTGAAGCTTTCTTT
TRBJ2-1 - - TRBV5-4 CAIERSNEQFF TGTGCCATTGAGAGATCCAATGAGCAGTTCTTC
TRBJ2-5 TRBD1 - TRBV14 CASSQWDRAFQETQYF TGTGCCAGCAGCCAGTGGGACAGGGCGTTCCAAGAGACCCAGTACTTC
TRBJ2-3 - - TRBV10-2 CASMGGTDTQYF TGCGCCAGCATGGGGGGCACAGATACGCAGTATTTT
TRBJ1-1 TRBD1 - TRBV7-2 CASSLSGTGKGAFF TGTGCCAGCAGCTTGTCGGGGACAGGGAAAGGGGCTTTCTTT
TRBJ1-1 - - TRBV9 CASSLKPQDTEAFF TGTGCCAGCAGCCTCAAGCCTCAGGACACTGAAGCTTTCTTT
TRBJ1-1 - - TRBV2 CASSETGTEAFF TGTGCCAGCAGTGAAACGGGAACTGAAGCTTTCTTT
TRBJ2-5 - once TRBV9 CASSVDSRNLQTQYF TGTGCCAGCAGCGTAGATTCCAGAAACTTACAGACCCAGTACTTC
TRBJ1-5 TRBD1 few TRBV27 CASSTTGAPRSQPQHF TGTGCCAGCAGCACCACAGGGGCTCCAAGGAGTCAGCCCCAGCATTTT
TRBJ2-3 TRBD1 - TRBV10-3 CAISDRETQYF TGTGCCATCAGCGACAGGGAAACGCAGTATTTT
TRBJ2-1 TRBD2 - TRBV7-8 CASSLARTSGLLNEQFF TGTGCCAGCAGCTTAGCTAGGACTAGCGGGCTCCTTAATGAGCAGTTCTTC
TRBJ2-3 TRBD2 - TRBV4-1 CASSQGLAGVSDTQYF TGCGCCAGCAGCCAGGGGTTAGCGGGGGTTTCTGATACGCAGTATTTT
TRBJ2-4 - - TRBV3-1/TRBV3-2 CASSGYQEAKNIQYF TGTGCCAGCAGCGGCTACCAGGAAGCCAAAAACATTCAGTACTTC
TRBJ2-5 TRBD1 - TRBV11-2 CASSLGPGTGRKETQYF TGTGCCAGCAGCTTGGGCCCCGGGACAGGCCGAAAAGAGACCCAGTACTTC
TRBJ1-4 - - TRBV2 CASSHAVEISLEKLFF TGTGCCAGCAGTCACGCCGTGGAGATAAGTTTGGAAAAACTGTTTTTT
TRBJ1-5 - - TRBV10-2 CASREGINQPQHF TGCGCCAGCAGAGAAGGGATCAATCAGCCCCAGCATTTT
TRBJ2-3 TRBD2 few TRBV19 CASTHPGGITDTQYF TGTGCCAGTACCCATCCGGGGGGTATCACAGATACGCAGTATTTT
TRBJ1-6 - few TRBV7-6 CASSTGPRSSYNSPLHF TGTGCCAGCAGCACGGGACCGAGGAGCTCCTATAATTCACCCCTCCACTTT
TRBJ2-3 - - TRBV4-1 CASSQFGGALTDTQYF TGCGCCAGCAGCCAATTTGGGGGGGCGCTCACAGATACGCAGTATTTT
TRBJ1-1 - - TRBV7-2 CASSLGEAMNTEAFF TGTGCCAGCAGCTTAGGAGAGGCAATGAACACTGAAGCTTTCTTT
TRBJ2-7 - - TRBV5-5 CASSLVGGISYEQYF TGTGCCAGCAGCTTGGTAGGGGGGATCTCGTACGAGCAGTACTTC
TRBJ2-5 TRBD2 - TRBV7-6 CASSLAGSGGDRETQYF TGTGCCAGCAGCTTAGCTGGTAGCGGGGGAGATCGAGAGACCCAGTACTTC
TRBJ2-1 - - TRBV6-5 CASTRISYNEQFF TGTGCCAGCACGCGGATCTCCTACAATGAGCAGTTCTTC
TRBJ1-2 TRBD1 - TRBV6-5 CASSYKDRGTYGYTF TGTGCCAGCAGTTACAAGGACAGGGGGACCTATGGCTACACCTTC
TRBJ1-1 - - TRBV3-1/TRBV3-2 CASSQDDHGGSEAFF TGTGCCAGCAGCCAAGATGATCATGGAGGGTCTGAAGCTTTCTTT
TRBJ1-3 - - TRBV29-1 CSVAGTRSGNTIYF TGCAGCGTCGCAGGGACCCGCTCTGGAAACACCATATATTTT
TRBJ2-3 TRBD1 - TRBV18 CASSPGQGSTDTQYF TGTGCCAGCTCACCAGGACAGGGGAGCACAGATACGCAGTATTTT
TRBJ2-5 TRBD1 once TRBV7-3 CASSSDRGQTQYF TGTGCCAGCAGCTCGGACAGGGGGCAGACCCAGTACTTC
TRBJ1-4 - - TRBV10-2 CASMDSSNEKLFF TGCGCCAGCATGGACTCATCTAATGAAAAACTGTTTTTT
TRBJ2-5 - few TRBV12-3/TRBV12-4 CASSLNRETQYF TGTGCCAGCAGTTTAAACAGGGAGACCCAGTACTTC
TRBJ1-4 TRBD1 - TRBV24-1 CATSDPGQGEKLFF TGTGCCACCAGTGACCCGGGACAGGGTGAAAAACTGTTTTTT
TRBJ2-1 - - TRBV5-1 CASSPGLISYNEQFF TGCGCCAGCAGCCCGGGACTGATATCTTACAATGAGCAGTTCTTC
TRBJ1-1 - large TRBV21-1 CASSKGEGNTEAFF TGTGCCAGCAGCAAAGGGGAGGGGAACACTGAAGCTTTCTTT
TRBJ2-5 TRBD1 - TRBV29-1 CSVGMTGTETQYF TGCAGCGTTGGGATGACAGGGACAGAGACCCAGTACTTC
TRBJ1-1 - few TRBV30 CAWGRAMNTEAFF TGTGCCTGGGGACGGGCCATGAACACTGAAGCTTTCTTT
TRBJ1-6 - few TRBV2 CASTVSNSPLHF TGTGCCAGCACCGTATCCAATTCACCCCTCCACTTT